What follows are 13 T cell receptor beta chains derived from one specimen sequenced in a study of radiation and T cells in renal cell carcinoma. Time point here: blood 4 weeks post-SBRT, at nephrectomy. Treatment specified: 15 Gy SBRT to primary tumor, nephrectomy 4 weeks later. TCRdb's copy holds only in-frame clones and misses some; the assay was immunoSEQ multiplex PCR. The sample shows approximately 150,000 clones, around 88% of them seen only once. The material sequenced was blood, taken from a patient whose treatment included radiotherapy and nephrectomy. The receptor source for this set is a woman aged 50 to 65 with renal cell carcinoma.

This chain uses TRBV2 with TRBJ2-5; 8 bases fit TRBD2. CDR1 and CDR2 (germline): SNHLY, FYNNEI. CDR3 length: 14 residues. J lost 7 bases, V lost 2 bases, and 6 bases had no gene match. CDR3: CASSESGLGRTQYF. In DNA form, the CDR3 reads TGTGCCAGCAGTGAATCGGGACTAGGAAGGACCCAGTACTTC.

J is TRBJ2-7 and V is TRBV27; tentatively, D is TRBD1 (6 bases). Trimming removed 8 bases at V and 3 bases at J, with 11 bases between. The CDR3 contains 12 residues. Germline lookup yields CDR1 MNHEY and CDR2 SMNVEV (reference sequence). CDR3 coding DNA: TGTGCCAGCCGGGACATAAACTACGAGCAGTACTTC. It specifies CASRDINYEQYF.

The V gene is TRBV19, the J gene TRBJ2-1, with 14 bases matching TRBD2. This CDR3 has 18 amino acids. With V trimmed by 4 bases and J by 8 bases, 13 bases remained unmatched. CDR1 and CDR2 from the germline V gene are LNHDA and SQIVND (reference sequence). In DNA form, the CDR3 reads TGTGCCAGTAGTACGACTAGCGGGAGGGCCGGGATTAGGCATGAGCAGTTCTTC. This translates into CASSTTSGRAGIRHEQFF.

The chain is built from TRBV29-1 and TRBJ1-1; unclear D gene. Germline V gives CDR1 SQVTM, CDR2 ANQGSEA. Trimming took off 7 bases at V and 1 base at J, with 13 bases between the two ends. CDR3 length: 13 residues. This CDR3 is CSGLMGRNTEAFF. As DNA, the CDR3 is TGCAGCGGCCTAATGGGTCGGAACACTGAAGCTTTCTTT. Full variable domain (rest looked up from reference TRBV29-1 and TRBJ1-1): SAVISQKPSRDICQRGTSLTIQCQVDSQVTMMFWYRQQPGQSLTLIATANQGSEATYESGFVIDKFPISRPNLTFSTLTVSNMSPEDSSIYLCSGLMGRNTEAFFGQGTRLTVV.

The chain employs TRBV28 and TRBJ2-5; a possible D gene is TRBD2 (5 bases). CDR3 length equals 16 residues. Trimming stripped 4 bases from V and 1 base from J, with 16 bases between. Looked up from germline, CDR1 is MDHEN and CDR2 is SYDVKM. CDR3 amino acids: CASSSLLRERQETQYF. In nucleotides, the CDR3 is TGTGCCAGCAGTTCCCTCCTCCGGGAACGCCAAGAGACCCAGTACTTC.

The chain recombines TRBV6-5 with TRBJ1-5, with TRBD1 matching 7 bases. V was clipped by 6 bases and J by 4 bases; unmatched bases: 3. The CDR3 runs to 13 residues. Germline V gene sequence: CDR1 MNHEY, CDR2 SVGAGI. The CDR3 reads CASRRQGNQPQHF. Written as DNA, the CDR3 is TGTGCCAGCAGACGACAGGGAAATCAGCCCCAGCATTTT.

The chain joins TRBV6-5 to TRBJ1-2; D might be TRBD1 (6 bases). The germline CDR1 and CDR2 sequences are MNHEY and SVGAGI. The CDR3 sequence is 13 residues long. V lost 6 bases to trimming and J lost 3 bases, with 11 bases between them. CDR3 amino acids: CASRPGEDYGYTF. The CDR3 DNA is TGTGCCAGCAGGCCAGGGGAGGACTATGGCTACACCTTC.

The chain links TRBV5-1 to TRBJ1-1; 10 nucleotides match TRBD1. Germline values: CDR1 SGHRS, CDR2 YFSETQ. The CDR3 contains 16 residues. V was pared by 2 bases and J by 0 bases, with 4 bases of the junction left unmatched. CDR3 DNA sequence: TGCGCCAGCAGCTTCGGGACAGGGGTCTTGAACACTGAAGCTTTCTTT. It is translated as CASSFGTGVLNTEAFF.

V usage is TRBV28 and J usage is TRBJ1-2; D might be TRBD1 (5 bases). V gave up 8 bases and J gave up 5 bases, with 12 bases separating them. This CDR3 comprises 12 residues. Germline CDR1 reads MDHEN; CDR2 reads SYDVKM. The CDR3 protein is CASRLGGYGYTF. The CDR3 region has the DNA TGTGCCAGCCGCTTGGGGGGTTATGGCTACACCTTC.

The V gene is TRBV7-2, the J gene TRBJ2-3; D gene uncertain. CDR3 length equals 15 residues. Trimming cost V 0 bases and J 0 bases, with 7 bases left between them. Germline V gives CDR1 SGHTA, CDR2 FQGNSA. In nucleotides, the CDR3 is TGTGCCAGCAGCTTAGCGCCTTTTAGCACAGATACGCAGTATTTT. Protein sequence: CASSLAPFSTDTQYF.

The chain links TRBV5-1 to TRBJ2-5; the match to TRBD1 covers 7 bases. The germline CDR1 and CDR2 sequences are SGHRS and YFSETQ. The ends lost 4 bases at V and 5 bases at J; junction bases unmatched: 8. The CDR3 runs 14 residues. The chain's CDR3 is CASSTRRGLETQYF. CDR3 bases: TGCGCCAGCAGCACACGAAGGGGGCTGGAGACCCAGTACTTC.

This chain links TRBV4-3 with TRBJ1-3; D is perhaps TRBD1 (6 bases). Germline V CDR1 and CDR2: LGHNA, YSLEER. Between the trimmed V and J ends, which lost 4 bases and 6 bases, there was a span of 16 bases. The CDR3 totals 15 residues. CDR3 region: CASSPKGGLKNTIYF. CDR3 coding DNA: TGCGCCAGCAGCCCAAAGGGGGGACTCAAAAACACCATATATTTT.

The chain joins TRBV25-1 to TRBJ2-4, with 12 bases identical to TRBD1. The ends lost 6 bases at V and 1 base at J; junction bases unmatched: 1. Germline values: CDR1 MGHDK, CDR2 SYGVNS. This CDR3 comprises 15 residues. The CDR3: CASRGTGGAKNIQYF. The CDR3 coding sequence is TGTGCCAGCAGAGGGACAGGGGGCGCCAAAAACATTCAGTACTTC.